A selection of T cell receptor beta chains follows, all from one sample in a study of beta chain features in type 1 diabetes. Measured with immunoSEQ multiplex PCR; TCRdb has only the in-frame clones, and not every one. The sample holds 150,000 to 180,000 clones, approximately 8.1% seen once. Material for sequencing was central memory CD4+ T cells from blood. These receptors all come from a man between 18 and 29 years old in good health. Each CDR3 is given with its conserved first and last residue. Fields, in order: V gene, D gene, J gene, clone size, CDR3 protein, CDR3 DNA. The D gene is left open where the match is weak. Some rows mark clone size as missing; the rest say once, few, many or name a class of expanded clone.

>TRBV11-2|TRBD2|TRBJ2-1|few
CASSATGTSGSLVLF
TGTGCCAGCAGCGCGACCGGGACTAGCGGGAGCTTAGTACTCTTC
>TRBV5-6|TRBD2|TRBJ2-1|-
CASSLVAGGNYNEQFF
TGTGCCAGCAGCTTGGTAGCGGGAGGGAACTACAATGAGCAGTTCTTC
>TRBV30|-|TRBJ1-2|-
CAWSGFGVHYGYTF
TGTGCCTGGAGTGGGTTTGGAGTTCACTATGGCTACACCTTC
>TRBV4-2|-|TRBJ2-7|many
CASSRAGGYEQYF
TGTGCCAGCAGCCGGGCAGGGGGGTACGAGCAGTACTTC
>TRBV4-1|-|TRBJ2-1|many
CASSQVDIMTYNEQFF
TGCGCCAGCAGCCAAGTCGACATCATGACCTACAATGAGCAGTTCTTC
>TRBV7-9|TRBD1|TRBJ2-7|-
CASSLARGKTGVSSYEQYF
TGTGCCAGCAGCTTAGCTCGAGGGAAAACAGGGGTGAGCTCCTACGAGCAGTACTTC
>TRBV23-1|-|TRBJ2-7|few
CASSQSESAYEQYF
TGCGCCAGCAGTCAATCGGAGTCAGCCTACGAGCAGTACTTC
>TRBV11-1|TRBD1|TRBJ2-1|-
CASSLGGGQLSSYNEQFF
TGTGCCAGCAGCTTAGGAGGGGGACAGCTAAGCTCCTACAATGAGCAGTTCTTC
>TRBV7-9|-|TRBJ1-6|-
CASSPGYRSPLHF
TGTGCCAGCAGCCCAGGGTATAGGTCACCCCTCCACTTT
>TRBV6-5|TRBD1|TRBJ1-1|-
CASRRPGTGTEAFF
TGTGCCAGCAGGCGTCCCGGGACAGGAACAGAAGCTTTCTTT
>TRBV28|TRBD1|TRBJ1-1|few
CASSSTGLTEAFF
TGTGCCAGCAGTTCGACAGGGCTCACTGAAGCTTTCTTT
>TRBV28|-|TRBJ1-1|-
CASSLYLRAFF
TGTGCCAGCAGTTTATATCTCAGGGCTTTCTTT
>TRBV7-3|TRBD2|TRBJ2-5|few
CASSLNGGRAKETQYF
TGTGCCAGCAGCTTAAACGGCGGGAGGGCCAAGGAGACCCAGTACTTC
>TRBV19|TRBD1|TRBJ2-7|few
CASSIRQGQGSEQYF
TGTGCCAGTAGTATTCGACAGGGACAAGGATCCGAGCAGTACTTC
>TRBV19|-|TRBJ1-5|few
CASRSGFGNQPQHF
TGTGCCAGTAGGTCGGGTTTCGGGAATCAGCCCCAGCATTTT
>TRBV7-2|-|TRBJ2-2|-
CASSFRGRDGELFF
TGTGCCAGCAGCTTTAGGGGGCGGGACGGGGAGCTGTTTTTT
>TRBV28|TRBD1|TRBJ2-7|-
CASSSYGQGSNEQYF
TGTGCCAGCAGTTCGTACGGACAGGGATCAAACGAGCAGTACTTC
>TRBV14|TRBD2|TRBJ2-1|few
CASSQEFRGGLVAGNEQFF
TGTGCCAGCAGCCAAGAGTTCCGGGGGGGTTTGGTTGCGGGCAATGAGCAGTTCTTC
>TRBV7-3|-|TRBJ2-1|-
CATRAGENNEQFF
TGTGCCACAAGGGCCGGGGAGAACAATGAGCAGTTCTTC
>TRBV30|TRBD2|TRBJ2-3|few
CAWGGGGLAGAGDTQYF
TGTGCCTGGGGCGGAGGGGGACTAGCGGGAGCCGGAGATACGCAGTATTTT
>TRBV7-2|-|TRBJ2-2|many
CASSYRGGDGGELFF
TGTGCCAGCAGCTACCGAGGGGGGGACGGCGGGGAGCTGTTTTTT
>TRBV10-3|-|TRBJ1-5|few
CAISESFRGEDQPQHF
TGTGCCATCAGTGAGTCCTTCAGGGGAGAAGATCAGCCCCAGCATTTT
>TRBV11-1|-|TRBJ2-7|few
CASSFDRPNYEQYF
TGTGCCAGCAGCTTCGACAGGCCCAATTACGAGCAGTACTTC
>TRBV11-1|TRBD1|TRBJ1-1|few
CASRIQGYTEAFF
TGTGCCAGCAGGATACAGGGGTACACTGAAGCTTTCTTT
>TRBV7-9|TRBD1|TRBJ2-7|many
CASSPGTEAYEQYF
TGTGCCAGCAGCCCGGGGACAGAAGCGTACGAGCAGTACTTC
>TRBV28|TRBD2|TRBJ2-7|few
CASRTTSGRAGEQYF
TGTGCCAGCAGAACGACTAGCGGGAGGGCCGGGGAGCAGTACTTC
>TRBV7-2|-|TRBJ2-3|-
CASSRDKGHSTDTQYF
TGTGCCAGCAGCCGGGACAAAGGACATAGCACAGATACGCAGTATTTT
>TRBV18|-|TRBJ1-1|-
CASSPDSANTEAFF
TGTGCCAGCTCACCAGACAGTGCGAACACTGAAGCTTTCTTT
>TRBV7-3|-|TRBJ2-7|few
CASSLRGPYEQYF
TGTGCCAGCAGCTTAAGGGGCCCCTACGAGCAGTACTTC
>TRBV19|-|TRBJ2-7|few
CASSPPAGYGYEQYF
TGTGCCAGTTCACCCCCAGCAGGGTATGGCTACGAGCAGTACTTC
>TRBV6-6|TRBD1|TRBJ2-1|few
CASRSTGTGTYNEQFF
TGTGCCAGCAGGTCAACCGGGACAGGGACCTACAATGAGCAGTTCTTC
>TRBV5-1|-|TRBJ1-1|-
CASSLTGAEVYTEAFF
TGCGCCAGCAGCTTGACAGGAGCTGAGGTGTACACTGAAGCTTTCTTT
>TRBV18|TRBD1|TRBJ1-1|few
CASSRGQGVSREAFF
TGTGCCAGCTCACGTGGACAGGGGGTTTCTCGTGAAGCTTTCTTT
>TRBV4-3|TRBD2|TRBJ2-1|-
CASSHLLGRGGRNEQFF
TGCGCCAGCAGCCACCTCTTAGGGCGGGGGGGCCGCAATGAGCAGTTCTTC
>TRBV7-2|TRBD2|TRBJ2-5|-
CASSLWADGGSREETQYF
TGTGCCAGCAGCTTATGGGCTGACGGGGGGTCCCGCGAAGAGACCCAGTACTTC
>TRBV15|TRBD1|TRBJ1-4|-
CATSGDRVHEKLFF
TGTGCCACCAGCGGCGACAGGGTGCATGAAAAACTGTTTTTT
>TRBV11-1|-|TRBJ2-7|few
CASSLAGTWVLYF
TGTGCCAGCAGCTTAGCCGGGACTTGGGTTCTGTACTTC
>TRBV7-9|-|TRBJ2-3|-
CASSLADTPSTDTQYF
TGTGCCAGCAGCTTAGCCGACACCCCCAGCACAGATACGCAGTATTTT
>TRBV7-9|-|TRBJ1-1|-
CASIPGSGIHTEAFF
TGTGCCAGCATCCCCGGGTCGGGGATCCACACTGAAGCTTTCTTT